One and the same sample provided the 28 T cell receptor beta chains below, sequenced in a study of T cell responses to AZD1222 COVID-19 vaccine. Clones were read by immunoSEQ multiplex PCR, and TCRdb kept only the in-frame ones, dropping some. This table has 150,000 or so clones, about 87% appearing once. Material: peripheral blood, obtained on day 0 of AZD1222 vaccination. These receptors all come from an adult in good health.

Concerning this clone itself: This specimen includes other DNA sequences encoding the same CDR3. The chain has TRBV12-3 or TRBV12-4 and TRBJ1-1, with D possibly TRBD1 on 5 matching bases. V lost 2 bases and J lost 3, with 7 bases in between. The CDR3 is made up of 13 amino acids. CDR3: CASSLSRDTEAFF. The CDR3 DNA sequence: TGTGCCAGCAGTTTATCCAGGGACACTGAAGCTTTCTTT.

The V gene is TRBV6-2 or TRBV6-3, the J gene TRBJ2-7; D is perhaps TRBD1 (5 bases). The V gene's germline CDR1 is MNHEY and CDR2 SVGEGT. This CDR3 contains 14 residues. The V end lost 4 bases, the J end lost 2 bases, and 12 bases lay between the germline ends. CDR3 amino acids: CASSWKQDTYEQYF. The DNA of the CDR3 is TGTGCCAGCAGTTGGAAGCAGGACACCTACGAGCAGTACTTC.

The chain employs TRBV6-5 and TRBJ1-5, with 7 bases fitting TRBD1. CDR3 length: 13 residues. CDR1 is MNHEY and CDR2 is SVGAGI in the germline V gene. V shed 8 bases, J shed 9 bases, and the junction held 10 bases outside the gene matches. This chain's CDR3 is CASGGDSLGPQHF. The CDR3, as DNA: TGTGCCAGCGGGGGGGACAGCCTGGGGCCCCAGCATTTT.

The CDR3 spells CASSQDPLGLYGYTF. In nucleotides, the CDR3 is TGCGCCAGCAGCCAAGACCCCCTTGGCCTCTATGGCTACACCTTC. This chain connects TRBV4-1 to TRBJ1-2; unclear D gene. This CDR3 has 15 residues. CDR1 is MGHRA, CDR2 YSYEKL, per germline. Trimming stripped 0 bases from V and 4 bases from J, with 12 bases between.

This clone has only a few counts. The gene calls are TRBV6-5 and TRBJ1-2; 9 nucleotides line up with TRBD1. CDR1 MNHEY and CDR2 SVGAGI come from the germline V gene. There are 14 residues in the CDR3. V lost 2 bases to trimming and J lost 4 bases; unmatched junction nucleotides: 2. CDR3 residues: CASSYGTGSYGYTF. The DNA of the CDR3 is TGTGCCAGCAGTTACGGGACAGGGAGCTATGGCTACACCTTC.

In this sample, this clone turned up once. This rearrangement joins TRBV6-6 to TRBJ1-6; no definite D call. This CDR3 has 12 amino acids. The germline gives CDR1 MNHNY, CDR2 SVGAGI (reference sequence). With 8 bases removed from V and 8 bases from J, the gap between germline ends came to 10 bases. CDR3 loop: CASRQADSPLHF. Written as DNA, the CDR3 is TGTGCCAGCCGTCAGGCCGATTCACCCCTCCACTTT.

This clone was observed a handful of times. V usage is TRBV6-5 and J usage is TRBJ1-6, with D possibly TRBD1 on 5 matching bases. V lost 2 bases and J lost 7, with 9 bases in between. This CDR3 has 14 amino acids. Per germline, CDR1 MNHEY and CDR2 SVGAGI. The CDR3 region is CASSYGDLNSPLHF. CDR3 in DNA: TGTGCCAGCAGTTACGGGGACCTCAATTCACCCCTCCACTTT.

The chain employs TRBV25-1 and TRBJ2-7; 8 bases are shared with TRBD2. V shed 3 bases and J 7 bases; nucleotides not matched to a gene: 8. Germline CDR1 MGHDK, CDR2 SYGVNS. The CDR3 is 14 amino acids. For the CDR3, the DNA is TGTGCCAGCAGTGAGATAGCGGGGTTTGGGGAGCAGTACTTC. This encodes CASSEIAGFGEQYF.

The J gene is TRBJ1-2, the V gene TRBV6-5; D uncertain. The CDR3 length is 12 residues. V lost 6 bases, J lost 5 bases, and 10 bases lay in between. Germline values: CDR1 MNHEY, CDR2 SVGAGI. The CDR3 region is CASSRSTYGYTF. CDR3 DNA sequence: TGTGCCAGCAGCCGCAGCACTTATGGCTACACCTTC.

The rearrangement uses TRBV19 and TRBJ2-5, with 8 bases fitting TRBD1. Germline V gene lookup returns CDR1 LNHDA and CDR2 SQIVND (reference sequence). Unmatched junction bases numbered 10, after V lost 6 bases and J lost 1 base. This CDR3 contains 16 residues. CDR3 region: CASSPTGVGFQETQYF. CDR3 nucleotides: TGTGCCAGTAGCCCGACAGGGGTGGGGTTCCAAGAGACCCAGTACTTC.

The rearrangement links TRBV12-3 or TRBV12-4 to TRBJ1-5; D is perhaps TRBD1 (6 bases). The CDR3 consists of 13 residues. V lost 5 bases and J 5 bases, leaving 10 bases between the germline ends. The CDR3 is CASSPAGDQPQHF. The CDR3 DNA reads TGTGCCAGCAGTCCCGCAGGGGATCAGCCCCAGCATTTT.

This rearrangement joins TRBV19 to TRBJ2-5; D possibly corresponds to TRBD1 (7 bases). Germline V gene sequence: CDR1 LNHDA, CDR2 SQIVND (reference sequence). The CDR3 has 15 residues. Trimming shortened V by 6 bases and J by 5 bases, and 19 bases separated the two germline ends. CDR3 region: CASSRGTALRETQYF. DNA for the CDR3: TGTGCCAGTAGCCGCGGGACAGCCCTGAGGGAGACCCAGTACTTC.

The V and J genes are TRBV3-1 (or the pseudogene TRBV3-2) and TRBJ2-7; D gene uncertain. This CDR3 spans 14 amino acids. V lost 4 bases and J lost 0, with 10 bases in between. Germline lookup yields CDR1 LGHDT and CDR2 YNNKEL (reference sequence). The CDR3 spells CASSPDLSSYEQYF. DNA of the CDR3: TGTGCCAGCAGCCCCGACTTGAGCTCCTACGAGCAGTACTTC.

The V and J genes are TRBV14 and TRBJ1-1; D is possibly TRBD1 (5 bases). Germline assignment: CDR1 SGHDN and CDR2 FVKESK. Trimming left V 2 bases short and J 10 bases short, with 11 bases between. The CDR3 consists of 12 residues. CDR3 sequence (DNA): TGTGCCAGCAGCCAACAGGGAGGCGCAGCTTTCTTT. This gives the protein CASSQQGGAAFF.

The CDR3 DNA sequence: TGTGCCAGCAGCCGCCGGACAGTAGGACGCCTTGACTCGCGCAATCAGCCCCAGCATTTT. Protein product: CASSRRTVGRLDSRNQPQHF. V gene TRBV6-6 combines with J gene TRBJ1-5; D perhaps matches TRBD1 (6 bases). CDR3 length equals 20 residues. Germline V lookup: CDR1 MNHNY, CDR2 SVGAGI (reference sequence). V shed 6 bases and J shed 2 bases, with 29 bases lying between them.

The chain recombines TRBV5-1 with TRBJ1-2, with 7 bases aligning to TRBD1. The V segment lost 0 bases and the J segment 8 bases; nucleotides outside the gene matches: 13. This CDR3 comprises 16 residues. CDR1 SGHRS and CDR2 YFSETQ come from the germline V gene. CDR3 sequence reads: CASSLASRTGVGGYTF. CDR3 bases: TGCGCCAGCAGCTTGGCCTCGAGGACAGGAGTAGGCGGCTACACCTTC.

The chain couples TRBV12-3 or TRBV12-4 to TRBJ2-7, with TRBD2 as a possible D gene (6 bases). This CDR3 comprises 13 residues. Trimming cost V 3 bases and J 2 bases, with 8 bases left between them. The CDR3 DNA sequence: TGTGCCAGCAGTTTCGGCGGGGCCTACGAGCAGTACTTC. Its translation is CASSFGGAYEQYF.

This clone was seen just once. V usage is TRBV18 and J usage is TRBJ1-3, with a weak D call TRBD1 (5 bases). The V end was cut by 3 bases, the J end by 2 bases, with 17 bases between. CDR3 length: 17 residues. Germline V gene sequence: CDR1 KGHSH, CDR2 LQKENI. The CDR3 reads CASSPEGLPDPGNTIYF. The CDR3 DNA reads TGTGCCAGCTCACCGGAGGGGTTGCCAGACCCTGGAAACACCATATATTTT.

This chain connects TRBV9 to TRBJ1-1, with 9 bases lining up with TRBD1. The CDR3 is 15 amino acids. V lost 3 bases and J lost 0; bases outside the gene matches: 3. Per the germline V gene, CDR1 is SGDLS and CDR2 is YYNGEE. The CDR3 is CASSAGQGLNTEAFF. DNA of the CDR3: TGTGCCAGCAGCGCCGGACAGGGGTTGAACACTGAAGCTTTCTTT.

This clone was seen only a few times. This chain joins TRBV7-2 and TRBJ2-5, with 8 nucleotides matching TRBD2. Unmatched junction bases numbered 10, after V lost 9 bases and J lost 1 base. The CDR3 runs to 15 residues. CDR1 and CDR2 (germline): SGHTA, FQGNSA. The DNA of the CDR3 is TGTGCCAGTCGAAGGGTAGCGGGGCCCCAAGAGACCCAGTACTTC. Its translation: CASRRVAGPQETQYF. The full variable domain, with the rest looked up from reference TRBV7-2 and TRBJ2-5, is GAGVSQSPSNKVTEKGKDVELRCDPISGHTALYWYRQSLGQGLEFLIYFQGNSAPDKSGLPSDRFSAERTGGSVSTLTIQRTQQEDSAVYLCASRRVAGPQETQYFGPGTRLLVL.

CDR3: CASSSYRVMNTEAFF. The CDR3, as DNA: TGTGCCAGCAGCTCCTACAGGGTTATGAACACTGAAGCTTTCTTT. The rearrangement uses TRBV5-6 and TRBJ1-1; tentatively, D is TRBD1 (6 bases). The V and J ends lost 3 bases and 0 bases respectively, with 12 bases between them. Per germline, CDR1 SGHDT and CDR2 YYEEEE. The CDR3 contains 15 residues.

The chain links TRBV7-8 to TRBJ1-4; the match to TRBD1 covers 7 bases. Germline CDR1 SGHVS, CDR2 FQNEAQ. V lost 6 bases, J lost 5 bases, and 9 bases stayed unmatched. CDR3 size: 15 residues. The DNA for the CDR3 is TGTGCCAGCAGACAACGGACAGGCCAGAATGAAAAACTGTTTTTT. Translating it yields CASRQRTGQNEKLFF.

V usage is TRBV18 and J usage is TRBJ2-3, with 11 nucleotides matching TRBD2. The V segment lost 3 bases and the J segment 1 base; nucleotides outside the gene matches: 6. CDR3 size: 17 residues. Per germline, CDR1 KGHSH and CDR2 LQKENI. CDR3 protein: CASSPWTSGLGTDTQYF. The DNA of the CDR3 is TGTGCCAGCTCACCCTGGACTAGCGGGCTCGGCACAGATACGCAGTATTTT.

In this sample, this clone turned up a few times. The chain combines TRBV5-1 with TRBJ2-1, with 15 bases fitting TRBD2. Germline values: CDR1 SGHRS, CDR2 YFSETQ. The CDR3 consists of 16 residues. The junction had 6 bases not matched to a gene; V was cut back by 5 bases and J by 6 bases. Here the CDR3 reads CASRPGLAGGTNEQFF. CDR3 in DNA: TGCGCCAGCAGGCCGGGACTAGCGGGGGGAACCAATGAGCAGTTCTTC.

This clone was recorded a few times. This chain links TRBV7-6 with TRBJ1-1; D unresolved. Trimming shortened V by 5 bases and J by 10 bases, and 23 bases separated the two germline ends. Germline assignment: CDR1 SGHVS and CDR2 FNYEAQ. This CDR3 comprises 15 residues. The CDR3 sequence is CASSAKGNPTPPAFF. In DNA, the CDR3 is TGTGCCAGCAGCGCCAAAGGGAACCCGACCCCCCCAGCTTTCTTT.

CDR3 bases: TGTGCCAGCAGCGGGGGGACAGGGTCCGTTGTCAAAAACATTCAGTACTTC. This gives the protein CASSGGTGSVVKNIQYF. V usage is TRBV7-2 and J usage is TRBJ2-4, with 9 bases lining up with TRBD1. The germline CDR1 and CDR2 sequences are SGHTA and FQGNSA. The V gene end was trimmed by 5 bases and the J gene end by 3 bases; junction bases not matched to a gene: 11. The length of the CDR3 is 17 residues.

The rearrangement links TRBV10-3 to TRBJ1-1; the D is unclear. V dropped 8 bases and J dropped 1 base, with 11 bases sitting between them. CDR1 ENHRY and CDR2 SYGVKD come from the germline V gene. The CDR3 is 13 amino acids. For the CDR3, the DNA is TGTGCCATCGGGGAGGGAGCGAACACTGAAGCTTTCTTT. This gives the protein CAIGEGANTEAFF.

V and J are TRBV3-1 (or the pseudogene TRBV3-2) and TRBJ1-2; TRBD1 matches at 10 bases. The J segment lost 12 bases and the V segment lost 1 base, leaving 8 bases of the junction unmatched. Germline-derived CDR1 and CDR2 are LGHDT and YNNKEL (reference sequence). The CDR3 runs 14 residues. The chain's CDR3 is CASSQGDRGLRHTF. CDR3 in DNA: TGTGCCAGCAGCCAAGGCGACAGGGGGCTTAGGCACACCTTC.